This T cell receptor beta chain was found in a study of CD8 T cells in Susac syndrome (dated by TCRdb to the late 2010s). At the level of the whole study: Of the Susac syndrome patients who were sequenced, six had clinically active disease and eight were in clinical remission. Repertoire sequencing was used to test whether CD8+ T cell activation and differentiation in Susac syndrome was antigen driven. Susac syndrome patients were therapy-naive, on corticosteroids (some also receiving IVIg), or on IVIg alone at blood withdrawal. CD8+ T cell repertoire clonality was compared between more than 9 healthy donors, approximately 14 Susac syndrome patients and approximately 16 multiple sclerosis patients. What the authors observed across the whole study: Clonal expansion was observed in Susac syndrome CD8+ repertoires, with the highest expansion in CD8+ TEMRA cells and greater expansion in clinically active than in remitting patients. The number of individuals in the TCR sequencing and HLA analysis was acknowledged as relatively small. Looking at Susac-specific public clones, the researchers identified about 15 in the total CD8+ repertoire and five in the CD8+ TEMRA repertoire.

RNA was extracted with the RNeasy kit and about 0.5 to 1 ug was reverse transcribed using random hexamers. The immunoSEQ multiplex PCR assay, covering 54 Vbeta and 13 Jbeta segments, was used to amplify TCR beta CDR3 regions. PCR amplification bias was corrected by using a synthetic template baseline for primer optimization and computational correction. In the original analysis: Reads were annotated to V, D and J genes per IMGT and analyzed with immunoSEQ Analyzer, keeping only productive sequences. Clonality was computed as one minus Shannon entropy normalized by log2 of the number of productive unique sequences. For each patient and control, public and private clones were evaluated within the 100 most prevalent clones. A clone was defined as Susac-specific if it was absent from the healthy and MS cohorts, from roughly 980 published viral clones and from other ImmuneACCESS disease sequences. TCRdb itself trimmed the public reads at Q25 with fastp, ran MiXCR and retained productive beta chains. One record per CDR3 amino acid sequence lists the most common genes and DNA. TCRdb, not the authors, supplied the V and J calls. The sample has roughly 86,000 distinct CDR3 sequences on record, roughly 96% of them singletons. Jointly, the top ten make up roughly 0.62% of the sample.

Peripheral blood CD8+ and CD4+ T cells from healthy donors, Susac syndrome patients and multiple sclerosis patients were profiled by high-throughput TCR beta sequencing. Recently defined diagnostic criteria for definite or probable disease were met by the Susac syndrome patients. Bulk CD8+ and CD4+ T cells were purified by magnetic negative isolation, while CD8+ TEMRA cells were enriched using FACS. Blood was collected in EDTA tubes and processed within 24 hours, with PBMCs isolated through density gradient centrifugation. PBMCs destined for TCR sequencing were cryopreserved in liquid nitrogen and later thawed in a 37 °C water bath. A purity of at least 90% was achieved for sorted or isolated CD4+, CD8+ and CD8+ TEMRA cells. Remarks on this clonotype: Its antigen remains unidentified. Qualities for individual bases were not recorded, and no much larger clone is one base off.

Reading the germline V gene gives CDR1 KGHSH and CDR2 LQKENI. Ends trimmed: V by 1 base, J by 2 bases; bases unmatched to a gene: 1. Counted from cysteine to phenylalanine, this CDR3 has 15 amino acids. The entry retains the CDR3 DNA only, 45 bases that are in frame from base 1. Rearrangement joined TRBV18 to TRBJ2-5, with TRBD2 identical over 10 junction bases. The source of this sequence is a human donor with Susac syndrome. Sequencing was performed on CD8+ T cells from PBMCs. This receptor carries the CDR3 CASSPLAGGQETQYF. At the DNA level, the sequence is TGTGCCAGCTCACCACTAGCGGGGGGTCAAGAGACCCAGTACTTC.